The 32 T cell receptor beta chains in this list originate from one sample, sequenced in a study of blood T cell repertoires in COVID-19. Sequencing was performed with immunoSEQ multiplex PCR; in TCRdb, only in-frame clones are kept and a portion is missing. The repertoire holds about 230,000 clones, with around 80% as singletons. The sequencing input was peripheral blood. Receptors originate from a middle-aged man who had recovered from COVID-19.

The chain recombines TRBV18 with TRBJ1-3; D is unclear. V was trimmed by 5 bases and J by 4 bases, leaving 12 bases between them. Germline-derived CDR1 and CDR2 are KGHSH and LQKENI. The CDR3 runs 14 residues. CDR3 sequence reads: CASSSKDFGNTIYF. The CDR3 DNA is TGTGCCAGCTCATCCAAAGACTTCGGAAACACCATATATTTT.

Written as DNA, the CDR3 is TGTGCCACCAGTGATTATCAGCGGGGAGGGCAGTATTTT. As protein: CATSDYQRGGQYF. This sequence joins TRBV24-1 and TRBJ2-3; 7 nucleotides line up with TRBD2. The CDR3 has 13 amino acids. The V segment lost 2 bases and the J segment 11 bases; nucleotides outside the gene matches: 6. Looked up from germline, CDR1 is KGHDR and CDR2 is SFDVKD.

The CDR3 DNA reads as TGTGCCAGCAGCACCAGGGCGGGAGCAGGCTACACCTTC. Protein: CASSTRAGAGYTF. The chain is built from TRBV7-2 and TRBJ1-2, with D possibly TRBD1 on 5 matching bases. The V gene lost 5 bases and the J gene lost 8 bases, with 15 bases spanning the gap. CDR3 length equals 13 residues. Germline V gene lookup returns CDR1 SGHTA and CDR2 FQGNSA.

The rearrangement joins TRBV13 to TRBJ1-1; 7 bases agree with TRBD1. The CDR3 spans 16 residues. Germline CDR1 and CDR2: PRHDT and FYEKMQ (reference sequence). J was trimmed by 5 bases and V by 1 base; bases with no gene match: 10. The CDR3 region is CASSLEQGSSWTEAFF. Here the CDR3 DNA reads TGTGCCAGCAGCTTAGAACAGGGGAGTTCGTGGACTGAAGCTTTCTTT.

The gene calls are TRBV9 and TRBJ2-7; 8 nucleotides agree with TRBD1. Germline CDR1 is SGDLS and CDR2 is YYNGEE. The V and J ends lost 8 bases and 4 bases, in that order; junction bases with no gene match: 8. The CDR3 is 13 residues long. This CDR3 is CASDPGTGYEQYF. CDR3 DNA: TGTGCCAGTGACCCCGGGACAGGATACGAGCAGTACTTC.

The sample holds a few counts of this clone. The V call is TRBV2, the J call TRBJ2-7; TRBD2 might be the D (6 bases). The CDR3 extends over 12 amino acids. Germline values: CDR1 SNHLY, CDR2 FYNNEI. V lost 11 bases to trimming and J lost 1 base, with 12 bases between them. The CDR3 DNA sequence: TGTGCCTGCGCGGGGCGGTCCTACGAGCAGTACTTC. This encodes CACAGRSYEQYF.

The chain uses TRBV3-1 (or the pseudogene TRBV3-2) and TRBJ1-6; weak D call: TRBD1 (6 bases). V was clipped by 1 base and J by 7 bases, with 23 bases between them. The CDR3 runs to 19 residues. From germline, CDR1 is LGHDT and CDR2 YNNKEL (reference sequence). The CDR3 DNA is TGTGCCAGCAGCCAAGCCAACAAATGTACCGGGACACTGAATTCACCCCTCCACTTT. This gives the protein CASSQANKCTGTLNSPLHF.

This clone was detected once. The V and J genes are TRBV10-2 and TRBJ2-7; 8 nucleotides agree with TRBD1. Germline V CDR1 and CDR2: WSHSY, SAAADI. This CDR3 region has 13 residues. V lost 8 bases and J lost 2; bases outside the gene matches: 5. The CDR3 loop is CASGRTGPYEQYF. The CDR3 DNA reads TGCGCCAGCGGACGGACAGGGCCCTACGAGCAGTACTTC.

This clone was recorded a few times. This chain connects TRBV5-1 to TRBJ1-6; no firm D call. Trimming shortened V by 4 bases and J by 6 bases, and 11 bases separated the two germline ends. Germline-derived CDR1 and CDR2 are SGHRS and YFSETQ. The CDR3 length is 14 residues. The CDR3 reads CASSPLPSNSPLHF. CDR3 bases: TGCGCCAGCAGCCCGCTACCGTCTAATTCACCCCTCCACTTT.

V and J are TRBV3-1 (or the pseudogene TRBV3-2) and TRBJ2-3, with TRBD2 as a possible D gene (5 bases). Per germline, CDR1 LGHDT and CDR2 YNNKEL (reference sequence). The CDR3 runs to 15 residues. V shed 0 bases and J shed 1 base, with 8 bases lying between them. CDR3 DNA: TGTGCCAGCAGCCAAGAGTGGCGGGGCACAGATACGCAGTATTTT. It yields the protein CASSQEWRGTDTQYF.

The chain carries TRBV19 and TRBJ2-1, with D hard to call. Germline loops: CDR1 LNHDA, CDR2 SQIVND (reference sequence). The CDR3 is 14 residues long. The V and J ends lost 6 bases and 0 bases respectively, with 9 bases between them. In DNA form, the CDR3 reads TGTGCCAGTAGCGCGGCCAGCTCCTACAATGAGCAGTTCTTC. It is translated as CASSAASSYNEQFF.

This clone occurred a few times. This chain uses TRBV3-1 (or the pseudogene TRBV3-2) with TRBJ2-1, with D tentatively TRBD2 (6 bases). The CDR3 runs to 13 residues. The V end lost 4 bases, the J end lost 9 bases, and 13 bases lay between the germline ends. Germline CDR1 is LGHDT and CDR2 is YNNKEL (reference sequence). The CDR3 protein is CASSPTTGGEQFF. As DNA, the CDR3 is TGTGCCAGCAGCCCCACGACCGGGGGTGAGCAGTTCTTC.

The CDR3 region has the DNA TGTGCCAGCAGCTTAGTAGGACTAGCGGGGGGAAATGAGCAGTTCTTC. Translated: CASSLVGLAGGNEQFF. The chain combines TRBV7-9 with TRBJ2-1, with 14 bases matching TRBD2. The germline V gene encodes CDR1 SEHNR and CDR2 FQNEAQ (reference sequence). The CDR3 contains 16 residues. V gave up 1 base and J gave up 7 bases; unmatched junction bases: 3.

Comments on this clone: Other DNA sequences in the sample encode the same CDR3. The V gene is TRBV7-8, the J gene TRBJ1-2; 9 nucleotides match TRBD1. The trim removed 4 bases at V and 8 bases at J, leaving 5 bases unmatched. Germline V gene lookup returns CDR1 SGHVS and CDR2 FQNEAQ. This CDR3 region has 13 residues. CDR3 residues: CASSSGTGLGYTF. Here the CDR3 DNA reads TGTGCCAGCAGCTCCGGGACAGGGCTCGGCTACACCTTC.

In its sample, this clone was seen a few times. DNA for the CDR3: TGTGCCAGCAGCTTATATCTCTCAACATCCTACGAGCAGTACTTC. Translated: CASSLYLSTSYEQYF. The rearrangement links TRBV7-2 to TRBJ2-7; no clear D. This CDR3 contains 15 residues. CDR1 is SGHTA and CDR2 is FQGNSA in the germline V gene. Trimming shortened V by 2 bases and J by 1 base, and 12 bases separated the two germline ends.

The chain uses TRBV11-2 and TRBJ2-5; TRBD2 agrees at 9 bases. The CDR3 loop spans 17 amino acids. The germline gives CDR1 SGHAT, CDR2 FQNNGV. The J segment lost 4 bases and the V segment lost 2 bases, leaving 11 bases of the junction unmatched. In nucleotides, the CDR3 is TGTGCCAGCAGCTTAAGGACTAGCGTTGGCACAGTAGAGACCCAGTACTTC. Translating it yields CASSLRTSVGTVETQYF. The full variable domain, its missing parts supplied by reference TRBV11-2 and TRBJ2-5, is EAGVAQSPRYKIIEKRQSVAFWCNPISGHATLYWYQQILGQGPKLLIQFQNNGVVDDSQLPKDRFSAERLKGVDSTLKIQPAKLEDSAVYLCASSLRTSVGTVETQYFGPGTRLLVL.

This rearrangement joins TRBV6-2 or TRBV6-3 to TRBJ1-5; D is ambiguous. Deletions cut 4 bases from V and 3 bases from J, with 4 bases between. The germline CDR1 and CDR2 sequences are MNHEY and SVGEGT. The CDR3 has 12 residues. CDR3 in amino acids: CASSSFNQPQHF. The CDR3 region has the DNA TGTGCCAGCAGTTCATTCAATCAGCCCCAGCATTTT.

This chain links TRBV21-1 with TRBJ1-2; the table's D call, TRBD1, was not checked against the DNA. TRBV21-1 has pseudogene status. CDR3 length: 16 amino acids. CDR3 amino acids: CASTFPGQGLYYGYTF. CDR3 sequence (DNA): TGTGCCAGCACCTTTCCGGGACAGGGTCTTTACTATGGCTACACCTTC.

The chain employs TRBV7-6 and TRBJ2-7, with 9 bases matching TRBD1. Germline CDR1 and CDR2: SGHVS and FNYEAQ. This CDR3 is 15 amino acids long. After removal of 5 bases from V and 2 bases from J, the junction contained 7 bases not matched to a gene. The CDR3 reads CASSHGGTGTYEQYF. The CDR3 DNA reads as TGTGCCAGCAGCCACGGCGGGACAGGGACCTACGAGCAGTACTTC.

CDR3 sequence (DNA): TGTGCCAGCAGTAACTTCAGGGATTACGAGCAGTACTTC. Its protein is CASSNFRDYEQYF. The chain is built from TRBV27 and TRBJ2-7; tentatively, D is TRBD1 (5 bases). Germline V gene data show CDR1 as MNHEY and CDR2 as SMNVEV (reference sequence). Between the trimmed V and J ends, which lost 5 bases and 4 bases, there was a span of 12 bases. The CDR3 consists of 13 residues.

V gene TRBV19 combines with J gene TRBJ1-2; D perhaps matches TRBD1 (5 bases). Germline assignment: CDR1 LNHDA and CDR2 SQIVND (reference sequence). The CDR3 totals 15 residues. The germline V and J ends were trimmed by 4 bases and 2 bases, with 14 bases remaining between them. CDR3 in amino acids: CASSSSGDLNYGYTF. The CDR3 DNA sequence: TGTGCCAGTAGTAGCTCGGGGGACTTGAACTATGGCTACACCTTC.

V gene TRBV6-5 combines with J gene TRBJ1-1, with TRBD1 identical over 10 bases. V gave up 6 bases and J gave up 5 bases; unmatched junction bases: 6. CDR1 MNHEY and CDR2 SVGAGI come from the germline V gene. CDR3 size: 14 residues. This chain's CDR3 is CASSRQGAITEAFF. The CDR3 coding sequence is TGTGCCAGCAGCCGACAGGGGGCTATTACTGAAGCTTTCTTT.

The chain is built from TRBV11-2 and TRBJ1-2, with D uncertain. From germline, CDR1 is SGHAT and CDR2 FQNNGV. CDR3 length: 16 residues. V lost 5 bases, J lost 6 bases, and 22 bases lay in between. The CDR3 here is CASSPMQFWAPNGYTF. CDR3 in DNA: TGTGCCAGCAGCCCTATGCAGTTCTGGGCCCCAAATGGCTACACCTTC.

In DNA form, the CDR3 reads TGTGCCAGCAGCCAAGGGGAGATCGGGGAGCTGTTTTTT. Amino acids: CASSQGEIGELFF. The V call is TRBV3-1 (or the pseudogene TRBV3-2), the J call TRBJ2-2; TRBD2 is a possible D gene (5 bases). Trimming shortened V by 1 base and J by 7 bases, and 7 bases separated the two germline ends. The CDR3 has 13 amino acids. CDR1 and CDR2 (germline): LGHDT, YNNKEL (reference sequence).

CDR3 amino acids: CASSEMTGPYGELFF. CDR3 DNA sequence: TGCGCCAGCAGTGAGATGACAGGACCTTATGGGGAGCTGTTTTTT. The chain links TRBV10-2 to TRBJ2-2, with D maybe TRBD1 (6 bases). The CDR3 spans 15 residues. V gave up 2 bases and J gave up 8 bases, with 15 bases separating them. Germline V lookup: CDR1 WSHSY, CDR2 SAAADI.

This clone was counted a few times. Here the CDR3 reads CASSLKPSTDTQYF. CDR3 DNA: TGTGCCAGCAGCCTAAAACCCAGCACAGATACGCAGTATTTT. This chain joins TRBV7-2 and TRBJ2-3; D ambiguous. Trimming removed 5 bases at V and 0 bases at J, with 9 bases between. The CDR3 covers 14 residues. Germline V CDR1 and CDR2: SGHTA, FQGNSA.

V and J are TRBV24-1 and TRBJ1-2; TRBD1 agrees at 8 bases. The CDR3 has 14 residues. The V gene end was trimmed by 10 bases and the J gene end by 0 bases; junction bases not matched to a gene: 6. CDR1 KGHDR and CDR2 SFDVKD come from the germline V gene. This CDR3 is CATRQGRANYGYTF. The DNA of the CDR3 is TGTGCCACAAGACAGGGGAGGGCTAACTATGGCTACACCTTC.

The chain uses TRBV24-1 and TRBJ2-2; 11 nucleotides agree with TRBD1. The germline V gene encodes CDR1 KGHDR and CDR2 SFDVKD. This CDR3 is 16 amino acids long. V gave up 3 bases and J gave up 5 bases; unmatched junction bases: 4. The CDR3 DNA reads as TGTGCCACCAGTGATACCGGGACAGGGGGGACCGGGGAGCTGTTTTTT. Translated: CATSDTGTGGTGELFF.

This clone was seen a few times. The chain is built from TRBV30 and TRBJ2-7; 9 nucleotides agree with TRBD1. From germline, CDR1 is GTSNPN and CDR2 SVGIG (reference sequence). There are 14 residues in the CDR3. V shed 2 bases and J 6 bases; nucleotides not matched to a gene: 8. This CDR3 reads CAWSPGQGMGEQYF. The CDR3 DNA reads TGTGCCTGGAGTCCCGGACAGGGGATGGGCGAGCAGTACTTC. The full variable domain, rest sourced from reference TRBV30 and TRBJ2-7, is SQTIHQWPATLVQPVGSPLSLECTVEGTSNPNLYWYRQAAGRGLQLLFYSVGIGQISSEVPQNLSASRPQDRQFILSSKKLLLSDSGFYLCAWSPGQGMGEQYFGPGTRLTVT.

V is TRBV30 and J is TRBJ2-7, with no clear D. The CDR3 contains 11 residues. V was clipped by 2 bases and J by 4 bases, with 6 bases between them. Germline V CDR1 and CDR2: GTSNPN, SVGIG (reference sequence). CDR3 in amino acids: CAWSPGYEQYF. As DNA, the CDR3 is TGTGCCTGGAGTCCCGGGTACGAGCAGTACTTC.

V and J are TRBV7-8 and TRBJ1-3, with 9 bases identical to TRBD1. This CDR3 is 16 amino acids long. The germline V gene has CDR1 SGHVS and CDR2 FQNEAQ. V trimming: 5 bases; J trimming: 3 bases; junction bases outside the gene matches: 8. This chain's CDR3 is CASSQKQGADGNTIYF. The CDR3 coding sequence is TGTGCCAGCAGCCAGAAACAGGGGGCTGATGGAAACACCATATATTTT. The full variable domain, rest sourced from reference TRBV7-8 and TRBJ1-3, is GAGVSQSPRYKVAKRGQDVALRCDPISGHVSLFWYQQALGQGPEFLTYFQNEAQLDKSGLPSDRFFAERPEGSVSTLKIQRTQQEDSAVYLCASSQKQGADGNTIYFGEGSWLTVV.

The chain has TRBV6-6 and TRBJ2-6; TRBD1 aligns across 8 bases. Germline V gene lookup returns CDR1 MNHNY and CDR2 SVGAGI (reference sequence). The CDR3 length is 15 residues. V lost 7 bases and J lost 2; bases outside the gene matches: 4. The CDR3 protein is CASTGQGTGANVLTF. CDR3 nucleotides: TGTGCCAGCACCGGACAGGGAACTGGGGCCAACGTCCTGACTTTC.